A single sample is the source of the 20 T cell receptor beta chains below, sequenced in a study of blood T cell repertoires in COVID-19 (dated by TCRdb to 2020 to 2022). Library generation was performed with the immunoSEQ multiplex PCR assay. TCRdb obtained this table from immuneACCESS and retained in-frame rearrangements with V and J assigned. These tables miss some clones; where compared with another copy, unresolved V genes account for less than half of the shortfall, and the remainder is unexplained. The sample contains about 180,000 clones, approximately 87% of them found a single time. The ten biggest clones cover about a fifth of the sample. Sample: peripheral blood. The receptor set was obtained from a man between 70 and 80 years old with active or convalescent COVID-19.

The chain uses TRBV18 and TRBJ1-6; 9 bases line up with TRBD1. Germline-derived CDR1 and CDR2 are KGHSH and LQKENI. The junction had 9 bases not matched to a gene; V was cut back by 3 bases and J by 9 bases. The CDR3 has 16 amino acids. CDR3 in amino acids: CASSPSLQGAVSPLHF. The CDR3 coding sequence is TGTGCCAGCTCACCCTCCCTACAGGGGGCGGTTTCACCCCTCCACTTT.

In this sample, this clone turned up once. The chain links TRBV28 to TRBJ2-2; D might be TRBD1 (7 bases). V was pared by 8 bases and J by 4 bases, with 17 bases between. The CDR3 loop spans 15 amino acids. Per germline, CDR1 MDHEN and CDR2 SYDVKM. CDR3 DNA: TGTGCCAGCGATGGTCGGAGGGGGCGCACCGGGGAGCTGTTTTTT. Its protein product is CASDGRRGRTGELFF.

This chain joins TRBV30 and TRBJ1-2; D may be TRBD1 (5 bases). Trimming removed 3 bases at V and 2 bases at J, with 13 bases between. Germline V lookup: CDR1 GTSNPN, CDR2 SVGIG (reference sequence). CDR3 length equals 14 residues. In nucleotides, the CDR3 is TGTGCCTGGAGCCCGGGGGGGATGAACTATGGCTACACCTTC. Its protein product is CAWSPGGMNYGYTF.

This clone was recorded at least ten times. The rearrangement uses TRBV4-1 and TRBJ2-7, with TRBD1 matching over 8 bases. The CDR3 is made up of 16 amino acids. V trimming: 1 base; J trimming: 5 bases; junction bases outside the gene matches: 10. Germline V gives CDR1 MGHRA, CDR2 YSYEKL. The CDR3 DNA follows: TGCGCCAGCAGCCAAGGACAGGGGAAGACGAGCGACGAGCAGTACTTC. Its protein product is CASSQGQGKTSDEQYF.

The chain joins TRBV6-6 to TRBJ2-3; TRBD2 agrees at 13 bases. This CDR3 region has 13 residues. CDR1 is MNHNY and CDR2 is SVGAGI in the germline V gene (reference sequence). Germline trimming cut 11 bases from V and 7 bases from J; bases unmatched to any gene: 6. CDR3 DNA: TGTGCCGGGGGGACTAGCGGGATGTATACGCAGTATTTT. Encoded protein: CAGGTSGMYTQYF.

The V and J genes are TRBV6-5 and TRBJ1-2; TRBD1 matches at 9 bases. CDR1 and CDR2 (germline): MNHEY, SVGAGI. The CDR3 extends over 14 amino acids. V was pared by 6 bases and J by 4 bases, with 6 bases of the junction left unmatched. The CDR3 nucleotides are TGTGCCAGCAGATCGGACAGGGGCCCCTATGGCTACACCTTC. Residues: CASRSDRGPYGYTF.

The V and J genes are TRBV7-9 and TRBJ2-7, with TRBD2 matching over 7 bases. The length of the CDR3 is 14 residues. With V trimmed by 1 base and J by 7 bases, 7 bases remained unmatched. CDR1 is SEHNR, CDR2 FQNEAQ, per germline (reference sequence). For the CDR3, the DNA is TGTGCCAGCAGCTTAGACGGGAGGCCCCTGGAGCAGTACTTC. Protein sequence: CASSLDGRPLEQYF.

The chain is built from TRBV27 and TRBJ1-2, with 8 nucleotides matching TRBD1. Germline values: CDR1 MNHEY, CDR2 SMNVEV (reference sequence). The CDR3 covers 15 residues. The V segment lost 4 bases and the J segment 4 bases; nucleotides outside the gene matches: 8. CDR3 DNA: TGTGCCAGCAGTTCTCCGGACAGGGCTATCTATGGCTACACCTTC. Translated, it gives CASSSPDRAIYGYTF.

A single count supports this clone. The gene calls are TRBV4-1 and TRBJ2-2; possible D gene TRBD1, 7 bases. Trimming removed 0 bases from V and 6 bases from J, with 14 bases in between. The CDR3 spans 16 residues. Per the germline V gene, CDR1 is MGHRA and CDR2 is YSYEKL. CDR3 sequence: CASSQERRGPSGELFF. CDR3 DNA: TGCGCCAGCAGCCAAGAAAGGAGGGGGCCATCCGGGGAGCTGTTTTTT.

The chain employs TRBV28 and TRBJ1-1; D is perhaps TRBD1 (6 bases). The CDR3 totals 13 residues. Deletions cut 11 bases from V and 8 bases from J, with 21 bases between. Germline V gene data show CDR1 as MDHEN and CDR2 as SYDVKM. DNA of the CDR3: TGTGCCGCAAGAGAGGGGGGGCGCCGGGAAGCTTTCTTT. Encoded protein: CAAREGGRREAFF.

The V and J genes are TRBV27 and TRBJ2-7; the match to TRBD1 covers 7 bases. V gave up 4 bases and J gave up 4 bases; unmatched junction bases: 13. The CDR3 has 16 residues. CDR1 is MNHEY and CDR2 is SMNVEV in the germline V gene (reference sequence). CDR3 loop: CASSSPTGIAQYEQYF. Written as DNA, the CDR3 is TGTGCCAGCAGTTCCCCGACAGGGATTGCCCAGTACGAGCAGTACTTC.

The V and J genes are TRBV7-9 and TRBJ2-6; D ambiguous. The V gene lost 2 bases and the J gene lost 2 bases, with 7 bases spanning the gap. This CDR3 has 15 amino acids. Germline values: CDR1 SEHNR, CDR2 FQNEAQ (reference sequence). The CDR3 sequence: CASSLTSPGANVLTF. CDR3 coding DNA: TGTGCCAGCAGCTTAACGAGCCCTGGGGCCAACGTCCTGACTTTC.

This clone was counted a few times. One end of the junction fails to match germline, which may point to a read error. V usage is TRBV10-3 and J usage is TRBJ1-1; TRBD1 aligns across 7 bases. The CDR3 has 11 amino acids. Germline V CDR1 and CDR2: ENHRY, SYGVKD. CDR3 residues: CAISEQDRHHF. In DNA form, the CDR3 reads TGTGCCATCAGTGAGCAGGACAGGCACCACTTT.

J is TRBJ2-5 and V is TRBV5-1, with TRBD1 matching over 7 bases. The CDR3 totals 15 residues. The V segment lost 2 bases and the J segment 0 bases; nucleotides outside the gene matches: 4. The germline gives CDR1 SGHRS, CDR2 YFSETQ. CDR3 region: CASSFLTGDQETQYF. The CDR3 DNA is TGCGCCAGCAGCTTCCTTACAGGGGACCAAGAGACCCAGTACTTC. The full variable domain, rest sourced from reference TRBV5-1 and TRBJ2-5, is KAGVTQTPRYLIKTRGQQVTLSCSPISGHRSVSWYQQTPGQGLQFLFEYFSETQRNKGNFPGRFSGRQFSNSRSEMNVSTLELGDSALYLCASSFLTGDQETQYFGPGTRLLVL.

The rearrangement uses TRBV5-1 and TRBJ2-5, with no clear D. Germline values: CDR1 SGHRS, CDR2 YFSETQ. V gave up 3 bases and J gave up 3 bases, with 12 bases separating them. The CDR3 has 14 residues. DNA for the CDR3: TGCGCCAGCAGCTCATGGGCCCAGGAAGAGACCCAGTACTTC. It specifies CASSSWAQEETQYF.

The CDR3 reads CASSPTGTYGYTF. CDR3 nucleotide sequence: TGCGCCAGCAGCCCGACAGGGACATATGGCTACACCTTC. The chain uses TRBV10-2 and TRBJ1-2, with 7 bases aligning to TRBD1. After removal of 6 bases from V and 5 bases from J, the junction contained 6 bases not matched to a gene. Germline V gene data show CDR1 as WSHSY and CDR2 as SAAADI. This CDR3 contains 13 residues.

V and J are TRBV7-8 and TRBJ1-5; a weak D match, TRBD1 (5 bases). This CDR3 contains 15 residues. V was clipped by 2 bases and J by 4 bases, with 12 bases between them. CDR1 and CDR2 from the germline V gene are SGHVS and FQNEAQ. As DNA, the CDR3 is TGTGCCAGCAGCTTATCGGGGGGAGGGAATCAGCCCCAGCATTTT. Translated: CASSLSGGGNQPQHF.

V usage is TRBV7-2 and J usage is TRBJ1-2; the D gene is possibly TRBD1 (5 bases). V lost 5 bases, J lost 8 bases, and 18 bases lay in between. CDR3 length: 14 amino acids. Per the germline V gene, CDR1 is SGHTA and CDR2 is FQGNSA. The DNA for the CDR3 is TGTGCCAGCAGCCCAGACCCGGGACTAGGAGGCTACACCTTC. Amino acid sequence: CASSPDPGLGGYTF.

The chain employs TRBV7-2 and TRBJ2-4; TRBD2 agrees at 8 bases. Trimming took 3 bases from V and 6 from J; bases not matched to a gene: 7. This CDR3 contains 15 residues. Germline values: CDR1 SGHTA, CDR2 FQGNSA. The CDR3 loop reads CASSFGGGRGNIQYF. The CDR3 DNA follows: TGTGCCAGCAGCTTCGGGGGGGGCCGGGGAAACATTCAGTACTTC.

The chain employs TRBV5-5 and TRBJ2-3; a weak D match, TRBD2 (5 bases). CDR3 length equals 15 residues. Germline CDR1 and CDR2: SGHKS and YYEKEE (reference sequence). Trimming took 4 bases from V and 5 from J, leaving 17 bases between them. CDR3 region: CASSPDWTPGDTQYF. In DNA form, the CDR3 reads TGTGCCAGCAGCCCCGACTGGACTCCAGGAGATACGCAGTATTTT.